Reported below is one T cell receptor beta chain. This entry comes from a study of blood T cell repertoires in COVID-19. Overall study context: T cells, B-cell-depleted T cells, or PBMCs supplied cDNA or gDNA.

Only in-frame clones appear in the TCRdb table, and some are missing; sequencing was by immunoSEQ multiplex PCR. In the table there are approximately 220,000 clones, 83% of which are singletons. The CDR3 extends over 14 amino acids. With V trimmed by 5 bases and J by 3 bases, 6 bases remained unmatched. Germline V CDR1 and CDR2: SGHTA, FQGNSA. This chain uses TRBV7-2 with TRBJ1-1, with TRBD1 matching 7 bases. The sequenced sample was PBMCs or T cells enriched from blood (not recorded which). The source is a woman aged 45-60 years who had been exposed to COVID-19. The CDR3 here is CASSQQGKDTEAFF. In DNA form, the CDR3 reads TGTGCCAGCAGCCAACAGGGGAAGGACACTGAAGCTTTCTTT.